A selection of T cell receptor beta chains follows, all from one sample in a study of cytomegalovirus exposure and HLA in healthy donors. Sequencing used immunoSEQ multiplex PCR; TCRdb keeps in-frame clones, though not all of them. The profile shows some 150,000 clones, about 78% of them singletons. Material for sequencing was PBMCs. The receptors come from a male donor in good health and CMV-seronegative. Each CDR3 is given without its conserved first and last residue.

V: TRBV4-1; length: 12; CDR3: ASSQATGGNEQF
V: TRBV19; length: 10; CDR3: ASSIETGTQY
V: TRBV7-3; length: 11; CDR3: ASSFGGTGELF
V: TRBV10-3; length: 14; CDR3: AISVGLAAEGYEQY
V: TRBV29-1; length: 14; CDR3: SVEGRGQSGNTEAF
V: TRBV6-5; length: 11; CDR3: ASSRGGTTEAF
V: TRBV18; length: 16; CDR3: ASSPRETGGAGANVLT
V: TRBV5-1; length: 14; CDR3: ASVPFPGQVTYEQY
V: TRBV6-1; length: 13; CDR3: ASSELSMRVYEQY
V: TRBV19; length: 9; CDR3: ASRSLWELF
V: TRBV29-1; length: 10; CDR3: SADSPQETQY
V: TRBV7-9; length: 12; CDR3: ASSLWAGDEKLF
V: TRBV9; length: 12; CDR3: ASSGWGDNSPLH
V: TRBV5-1; length: 18; CDR3: ASSLNSGRLDPRNTGELF
V: TRBV27; length: 13; CDR3: ASSPDRARSYEQY
V: TRBV4-1; length: 13; CDR3: ASSQGTGWDYEQY
V: TRBV10-3; length: 12; CDR3: AISERLAANEQF
V: TRBV6-1; length: 13; CDR3: ASSDGQARPDTQY
V: TRBV4-1; length: 9; CDR3: ASSPGGEQY
V: TRBV27; length: 12; CDR3: ASSPRTGGGEQY
V: TRBV9; length: 11; CDR3: ASSVDSNTEAF
V: TRBV15; length: 12; CDR3: ATSRARDSYEQY
V: TRBV6-1; length: 13; CDR3: ASRPGTGLAGELF
V: TRBV7-9; length: 10; CDR3: ASSIRRDEQY
V: TRBV27; length: 11; CDR3: ASSSLSSYEQY
V: TRBV6-6; length: 13; CDR3: ASHPGQGLAGELF
V: TRBV5-1; length: 12; CDR3: ASRRTGSGNTIY
V: TRBV10-1; length: 13; CDR3: ASSNQRGIPNEQF
V: TRBV6-1; length: 12; CDR3: ASRLQGSSYEQY
V: TRBV7-9; length: 11; CDR3: ASTRTGNTEAF
V: TRBV4-1; length: 13; CDR3: ASSHLAEPYNEQF
V: TRBV2; length: 13; CDR3: ASSLERGGTYEQY
V: TRBV9; length: 13; CDR3: ASSVEGRAEQPQH
V: TRBV29-1; length: 10; CDR3: SVPEGTYGYT
V: TRBV6-5; length: 13; CDR3: ASSYEGYYNSPLH
V: TRBV4-1; length: 16; CDR3: ASSQETRQSSYNSPLH
V: TRBV20-1; length: 9; CDR3: SAPRQSEAF
V: TRBV9; length: 13; CDR3: ASSVDGLSNQPQH
V: TRBV9; length: 13; CDR3: ASSASSGSGDEQY
V: TRBV10-2; length: 14; CDR3: ASSSATGATNQPQH
V: TRBV5-6; length: 15; CDR3: ASSVTSGGDYSNEQF
V: TRBV30; length: 12; CDR3: AWRGGSVTDTQY
V: TRBV15; length: 14; CDR3: ATSSKPEIPSETQY
V: TRBV15; length: 15; CDR3: ATSRGGGALAKNIQY
V: TRBV30; length: 10; CDR3: AWRASGDTQY